Each of the 2 T cell receptor beta chains below was sequenced from the same sample in a study of control samples from healthy donors and cancer patients. Profiling relied on immunoSEQ multiplex PCR, and the TCRdb table lists in-frame clones only, not all of them. This table has roughly 130,000 clones, approximately 94% appearing once. Material: PBMCs. These receptors were taken from a man in his fifties with head and neck cancer.

V gene TRBV19 combines with J gene TRBJ2-5; D is perhaps TRBD2 (5 bases). Trimming left V 5 bases short and J 4 bases short, with 20 bases between. Germline values: CDR1 LNHDA, CDR2 SQIVND (reference sequence). The CDR3 extends over 16 amino acids. CDR3 nucleotide sequence: TGTGCCAGTAGTCCCCTTTGGTTGGCTCGGGGAGAGACCCAGTACTTC. The encoded protein is CASSPLWLARGETQYF.

This clone was seen only a few times. The same CDR3 also results from other DNA sequences found in this sample. The chain is built from TRBV6-5 and TRBJ1-2, with a weak D call TRBD1 (6 bases). The length of the CDR3 is 12 residues. From germline, CDR1 is MNHEY and CDR2 SVGAGI. V gave up 7 bases and J gave up 2 bases, with 8 bases separating them. In DNA form, the CDR3 reads TGTGCCAGCAAAGGACAGAACTATGGCTACACCTTC. This gives the protein CASKGQNYGYTF.